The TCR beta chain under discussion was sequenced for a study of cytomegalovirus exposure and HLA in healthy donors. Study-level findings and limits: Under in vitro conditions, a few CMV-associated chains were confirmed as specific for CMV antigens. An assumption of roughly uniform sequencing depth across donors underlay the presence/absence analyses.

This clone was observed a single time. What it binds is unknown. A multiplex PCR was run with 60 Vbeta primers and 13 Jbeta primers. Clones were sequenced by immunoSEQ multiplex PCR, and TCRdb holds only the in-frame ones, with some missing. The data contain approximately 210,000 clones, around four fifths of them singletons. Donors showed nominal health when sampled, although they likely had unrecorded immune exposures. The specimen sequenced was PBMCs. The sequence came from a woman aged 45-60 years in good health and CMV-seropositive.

The CDR3 loop is CASSYGQNANTGELFF. CDR3 in DNA: TGTGCCAGCAGTTACGGGCAGAACGCGAACACCGGGGAGCTGTTTTTT. The chain combines TRBV6-5 with TRBJ2-2, with D unclear. Deletions cut 2 bases from V and 0 bases from J, with 10 bases between. CDR3 length: 16 amino acids. Per the germline V gene, CDR1 is MNHEY and CDR2 is SVGAGI.